This TCR beta chain was retrieved from a study of blood T cell repertoires in COVID-19. Looking at the study overall: The study drew acute and convalescent COVID-19 samples from the United States, Italy and Spain. The cDNA or gDNA used as material had been derived from T cells, B-cell-depleted T cells, or PBMCs.

The length of the CDR3 is 13 residues. Trimming stripped 6 bases from V and 3 bases from J, with 11 bases between. Germline values: CDR1 MDHEN, CDR2 SYDVKM. Methods used by the authors: Scientists estimated how many nucleated cells there were by amplifying reference gene primers. TCRdb's copy holds only in-frame clones and misses some; the assay was immunoSEQ multiplex PCR. V and J calls and clone size are given by that table; D and trimming were obtained from the DNA. The profile shows roughly 100,000 clones, around 83% of them singletons. The sequence came from a woman of 80 years or more with active or convalescent COVID-19. V gene TRBV28 combines with J gene TRBJ1-2; D is possibly TRBD1 (6 bases). Material for sequencing was peripheral blood. This chain's CDR3 is CASRQGNDYGYTF. The CDR3, as DNA: TGTGCCAGCAGGCAGGGGAACGACTATGGCTACACCTTC.